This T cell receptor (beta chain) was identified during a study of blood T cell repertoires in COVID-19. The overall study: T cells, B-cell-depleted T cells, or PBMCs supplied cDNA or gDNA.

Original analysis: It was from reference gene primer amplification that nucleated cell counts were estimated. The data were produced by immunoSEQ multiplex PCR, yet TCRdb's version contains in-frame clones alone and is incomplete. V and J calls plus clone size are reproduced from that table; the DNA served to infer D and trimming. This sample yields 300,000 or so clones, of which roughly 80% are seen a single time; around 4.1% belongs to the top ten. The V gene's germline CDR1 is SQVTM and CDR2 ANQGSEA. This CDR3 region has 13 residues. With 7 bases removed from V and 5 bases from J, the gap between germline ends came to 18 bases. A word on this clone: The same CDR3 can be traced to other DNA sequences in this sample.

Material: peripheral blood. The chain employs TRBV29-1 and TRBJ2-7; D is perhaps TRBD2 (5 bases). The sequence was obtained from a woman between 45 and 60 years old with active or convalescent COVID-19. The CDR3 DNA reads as TGCAGCGCACGGGGTTTGAGTATCCACGAGCAGTACTTC. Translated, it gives CSARGLSIHEQYF.